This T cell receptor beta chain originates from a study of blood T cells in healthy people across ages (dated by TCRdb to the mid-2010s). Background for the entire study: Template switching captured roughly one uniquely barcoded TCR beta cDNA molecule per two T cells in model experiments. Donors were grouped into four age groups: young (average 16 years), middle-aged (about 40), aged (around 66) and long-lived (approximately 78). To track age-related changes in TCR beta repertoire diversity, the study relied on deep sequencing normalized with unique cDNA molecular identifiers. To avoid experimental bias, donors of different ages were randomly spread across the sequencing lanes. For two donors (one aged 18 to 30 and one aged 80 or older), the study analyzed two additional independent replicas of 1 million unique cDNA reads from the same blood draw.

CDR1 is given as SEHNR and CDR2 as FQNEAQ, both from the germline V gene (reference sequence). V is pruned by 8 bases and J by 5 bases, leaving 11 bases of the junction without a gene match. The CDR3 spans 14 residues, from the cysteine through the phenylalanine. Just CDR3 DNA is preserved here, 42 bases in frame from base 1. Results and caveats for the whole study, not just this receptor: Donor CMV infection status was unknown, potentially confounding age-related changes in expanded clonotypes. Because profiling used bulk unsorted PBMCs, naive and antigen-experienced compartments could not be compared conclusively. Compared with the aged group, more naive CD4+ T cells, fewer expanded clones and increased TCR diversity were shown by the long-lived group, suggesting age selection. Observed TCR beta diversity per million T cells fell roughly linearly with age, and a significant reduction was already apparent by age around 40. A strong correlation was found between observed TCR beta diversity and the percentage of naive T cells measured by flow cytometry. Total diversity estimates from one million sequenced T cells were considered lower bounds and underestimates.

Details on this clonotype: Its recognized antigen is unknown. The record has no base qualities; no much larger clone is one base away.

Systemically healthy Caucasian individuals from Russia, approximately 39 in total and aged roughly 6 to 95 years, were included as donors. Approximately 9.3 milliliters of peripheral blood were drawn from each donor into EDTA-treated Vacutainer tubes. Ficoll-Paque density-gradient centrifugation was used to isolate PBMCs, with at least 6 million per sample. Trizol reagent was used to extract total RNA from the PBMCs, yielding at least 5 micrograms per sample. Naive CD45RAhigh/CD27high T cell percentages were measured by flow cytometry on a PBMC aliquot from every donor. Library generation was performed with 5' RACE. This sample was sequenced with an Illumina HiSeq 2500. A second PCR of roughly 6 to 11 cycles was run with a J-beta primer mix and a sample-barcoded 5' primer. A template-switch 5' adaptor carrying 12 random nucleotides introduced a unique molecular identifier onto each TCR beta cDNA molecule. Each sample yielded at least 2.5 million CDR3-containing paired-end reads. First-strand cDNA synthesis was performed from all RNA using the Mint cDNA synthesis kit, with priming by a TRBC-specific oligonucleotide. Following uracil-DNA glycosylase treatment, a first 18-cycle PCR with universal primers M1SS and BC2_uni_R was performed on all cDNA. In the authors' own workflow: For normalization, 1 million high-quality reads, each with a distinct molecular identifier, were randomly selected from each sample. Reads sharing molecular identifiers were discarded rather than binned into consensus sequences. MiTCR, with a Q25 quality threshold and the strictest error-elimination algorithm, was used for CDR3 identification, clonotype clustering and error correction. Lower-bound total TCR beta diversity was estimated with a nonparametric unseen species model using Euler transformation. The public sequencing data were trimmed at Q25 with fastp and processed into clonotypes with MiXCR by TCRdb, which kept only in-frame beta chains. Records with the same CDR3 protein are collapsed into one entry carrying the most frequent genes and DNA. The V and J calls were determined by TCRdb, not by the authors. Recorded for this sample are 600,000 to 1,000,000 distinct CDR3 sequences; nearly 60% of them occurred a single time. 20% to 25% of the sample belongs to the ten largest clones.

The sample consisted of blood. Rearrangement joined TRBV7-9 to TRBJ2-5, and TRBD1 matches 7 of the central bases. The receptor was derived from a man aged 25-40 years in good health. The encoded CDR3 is CASRPAQGLETQYF. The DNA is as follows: TGTGCCAGCCGCCCCGCACAGGGGCTGGAGACCCAGTACTTC.